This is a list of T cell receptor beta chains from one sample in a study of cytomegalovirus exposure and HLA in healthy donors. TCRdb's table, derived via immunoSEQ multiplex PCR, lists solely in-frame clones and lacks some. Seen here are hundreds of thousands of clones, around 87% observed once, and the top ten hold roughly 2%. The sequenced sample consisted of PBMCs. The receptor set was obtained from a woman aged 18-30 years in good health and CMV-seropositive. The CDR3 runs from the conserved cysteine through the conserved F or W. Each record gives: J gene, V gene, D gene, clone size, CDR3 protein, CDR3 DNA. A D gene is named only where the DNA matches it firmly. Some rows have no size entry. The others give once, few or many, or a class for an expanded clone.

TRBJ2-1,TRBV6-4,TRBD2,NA,CASSVQREGMNEQFF,TGTGCCAGCAGTGTACAGCGGGAGGGAATGAATGAGCAGTTCTTC
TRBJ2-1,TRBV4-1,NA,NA,CASSQPHSYNEQFF,TGCGCCAGCAGCCAACCCCATTCCTACAATGAGCAGTTCTTC
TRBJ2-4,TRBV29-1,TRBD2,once,CSGVGGAGVDKNIQYF,TGCAGCGGCGTTGGAGGGGCGGGGGTGGACAAAAACATTCAGTACTTC
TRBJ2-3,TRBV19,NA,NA,CASSVQDTQYF,TGTGCCAGTAGTGTACAAGATACGCAGTATTTT
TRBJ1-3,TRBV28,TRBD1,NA,CASSSRTGAEPGNTIYF,TGTGCCAGCAGTTCAAGGACAGGGGCTGAACCTGGAAACACCATATATTTT
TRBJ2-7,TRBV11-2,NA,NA,CASSHTVQGSHEQYF,TGTGCCAGCAGCCACACCGTCCAGGGGAGTCACGAGCAGTACTTC
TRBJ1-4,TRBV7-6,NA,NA,CASSLGGGPGEKLFF,TGTGCCAGCAGCTTAGGGGGGGGGCCTGGGGAAAAACTGTTTTTT
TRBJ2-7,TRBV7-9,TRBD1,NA,CASSLGGTGLLF,TGTGCCAGCAGCTTAGGAGGGACAGGATTGCTCTTC
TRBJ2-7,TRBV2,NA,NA,CASSAEGGGYEQYF,TGTGCCAGCAGTGCGGAAGGGGGGGGCTACGAGCAGTACTTC
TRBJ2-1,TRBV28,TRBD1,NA,CASSLSGTGDEQFF,TGTGCCAGCAGTTTATCAGGGACAGGGGATGAGCAGTTCTTC
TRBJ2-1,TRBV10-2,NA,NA,CASSESAVLAEQFF,TGCGCCAGCAGTGAGTCTGCCGTCTTGGCTGAGCAGTTCTTC
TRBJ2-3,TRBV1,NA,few,CTSTIQGEIRFADTQYF,TGCACCAGCACGATACAGGGAGAGATTCGTTTTGCAGATACGCAGTATTTT
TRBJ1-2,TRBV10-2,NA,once,CASSGASTNYGYTF,TGCGCCAGCAGTGGTGCCAGTACTAACTATGGCTACACCTTC
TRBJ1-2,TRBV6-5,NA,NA,CASSYLEMGGYTF,TGTGCCAGCAGTTACTTAGAGATGGGGGGTTACACCTTC
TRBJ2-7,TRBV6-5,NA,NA,CASSYRDSSSYEQYF,TGTGCCAGCAGTTACCGAGACTCCAGCTCCTACGAGCAGTACTTC
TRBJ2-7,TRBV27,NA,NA,CASSLTGTYEQYF,TGTGCCAGCAGTTTAACAGGCACCTACGAGCAGTACTTC
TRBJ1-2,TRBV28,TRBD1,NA,CASTQGGQGAEAGYTF,TGTGCCAGCACCCAAGGGGGACAGGGGGCGGAGGCTGGCTACACCTTC
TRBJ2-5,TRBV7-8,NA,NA,CASSPAGTQYF,TGTGCCAGCAGCCCGGCGGGGACCCAGTACTTC
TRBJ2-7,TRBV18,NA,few,CASSPTRTAREQYF,TGTGCCAGCTCGCCCACCAGGACAGCCAGGGAGCAGTACTTC
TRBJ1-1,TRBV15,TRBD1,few,CATSGTGGYTEAFF,TGTGCCACCAGCGGGACAGGGGGGTACACTGAAGCTTTCTTT
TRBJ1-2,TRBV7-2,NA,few,CASSLDRAKGYTF,TGTGCCAGCAGCTTAGACAGGGCTAAGGGCTACACCTTC
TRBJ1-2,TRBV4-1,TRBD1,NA,CASSQIGGVYGYTF,TGCGCCAGCAGCCAAATAGGGGGCGTCTATGGCTACACCTTC
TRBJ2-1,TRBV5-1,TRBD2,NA,CASSAGTSGRNEQFF,TGCGCCAGCAGCGCAGGGACTAGCGGTCGCAATGAGCAGTTCTTC
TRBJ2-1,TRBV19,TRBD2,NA,CASSRGTSGSYNEQFF,TGTGCCAGTAGTAGAGGGACTAGCGGATCCTACAATGAGCAGTTCTTC
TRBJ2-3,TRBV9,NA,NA,CASSVSLPDTQYF,TGTGCCAGCAGCGTATCCCTCCCGGATACGCAGTATTTT
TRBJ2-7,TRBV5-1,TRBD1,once,CASSSPGQGTYEQYF,TGCGCCAGCAGCTCACCGGGACAGGGGACCTACGAGCAGTACTTC
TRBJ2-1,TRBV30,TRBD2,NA,CASSRGDYGNEQFF,TGTGCCTCGAGCCGGGGGGATTACGGCAATGAGCAGTTCTTC
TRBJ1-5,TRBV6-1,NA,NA,CASMRPGGNQPQHF,TGTGCCAGCATGCGCCCGGGAGGGAATCAGCCCCAGCATTTT
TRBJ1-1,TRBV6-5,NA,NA,CASSYSGDSEAFF,TGTGCCAGCAGTTACTCAGGGGACTCTGAAGCTTTCTTT
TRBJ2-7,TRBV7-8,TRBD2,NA,CASSLGTSGSAYEQYF,TGTGCCAGCAGCTTAGGGACTAGCGGGAGTGCCTACGAGCAGTACTTC
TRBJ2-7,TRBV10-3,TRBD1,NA,CAISEPGGDEQYF,TGTGCCATCAGTGAGCCAGGGGGAGACGAGCAGTACTTC